One sample yielded the 23 T cell receptor beta chains listed below, sequenced in a study of blood T cells in healthy people across ages. Primed by a sample-barcoded 5' primer and a J-beta primer mix, a second PCR proceeded for about 6 to 12 cycles. TCRdb fed the 5' RACE reads into MiXCR, producing one record per CDR3 protein. The table lists approximately 780,000 distinct CDR3 sequences, around 25% of them singletons, with 2.5% to 3.5% in the top ten. A further study also used this sample, focusing on T cells of mothers and their children.

Sequenced material: blood. The receptors here all came from a boy younger than 18 in good health.

In this sample, this clonotype turned up a few times. The V call is TRBV5-1, the J call TRBJ2-2; D not resolved. V gave up 0 bases and J gave up 0 bases, with 9 bases separating them. The CDR3 consists of 16 residues. CDR1 is SGHRS, CDR2 YFSETQ, per germline. CDR3 protein: CASSLAFRTNTGELFF. The CDR3 DNA sequence: TGCGCCAGCAGCTTGGCTTTCAGGACGAACACCGGGGAGCTGTTTTTT.

Comment on this clonotype: One end of the junction does not line up with germline, which may come from a read error. The gene calls are TRBV24-1 and TRBJ2-1; D ambiguous. Germline V lookup: CDR1 KGHDR, CDR2 SFDVKD. The CDR3 consists of 16 residues. The CDR3 spells CATSDPTPSSYNEQFF. DNA for the CDR3: TGTGCCACCAGTGATCCGACTCCAAGCTCCTACAATGAGCAGTTCTTT.

This clonotype was detected a few times. The J gene is TRBJ1-5, the V gene TRBV2; no definite D call. CDR1 is SNHLY, CDR2 FYNNEI, per germline. The V end was cut by 0 bases, the J end by 3 bases, with 9 bases between. CDR3 length: 15 residues. The CDR3 region is CASSEAGGINQPQHF. CDR3 DNA: TGTGCCAGCAGTGAAGCGGGCGGCATCAATCAGCCCCAGCATTTT.

The chain combines TRBV6-6 with TRBJ2-1, with 8 bases lining up with TRBD1. The J call may be mistaken, given a closer DNA end match to TRBJ2-7. Per the germline V gene, CDR1 is MNHNY and CDR2 is SVGAGI (reference sequence). The CDR3 has 16 amino acids. The CDR3 loop reads CASSPPGQGAKGEQYF. CDR3 nucleotide sequence: TGTGCCAGCAGCCCCCCGGGGCAGGGGGCAAAGGGCGAGCAGTACTTC.

This clonotype was counted many times. CDR3 amino acids: CASSQVGRETQYF. The CDR3 DNA follows: TGTGCCAGCAGCCAAGTGGGCCGGGAGACCCAGTACTTC. The J gene is TRBJ2-5, the V gene TRBV3-1; the D is unclear. V lost 1 base and J 5 bases, leaving 8 bases between the germline ends. The CDR3 has 13 amino acids. Germline CDR1 is LGHDT and CDR2 is YNNKEL (reference sequence).

The V and J genes are TRBV6-5 and TRBJ2-2, with 8 bases that match TRBD1. Germline CDR1 MNHEY, CDR2 SVGAGI. The CDR3 extends over 16 amino acids. V gave up 0 bases and J gave up 5 bases; unmatched junction bases: 5. The CDR3: CASSYSGRGRTGELFF. The CDR3 DNA follows: TGTGCCAGCAGTTACTCGGGCAGGGGGCGAACCGGGGAGCTGTTTTTT.

The genes are TRBV25-1 and TRBJ2-1; perhaps TRBD1 as D (7 bases). V was trimmed by 2 bases and J by 3 bases, leaving 20 bases between them. The length of the CDR3 is 18 residues. Germline CDR1 is MGHDK and CDR2 is SYGVNS. The CDR3 here is CASSERGQGGSLYNEQFF. The CDR3 region has the DNA TGTGCCAGCAGTGAAAGAGGGCAGGGGGGATCTCTCTACAATGAGCAGTTCTTC. The complete variable domain, with remaining parts taken from reference TRBV25-1 and TRBJ2-1, reads EADIYQTPRYLVIGTGKKITLECSQTMGHDKMYWYQQDPGMELHLIHYSYGVNSTEKGDLSSESTVSRIRTEHFPLTLESARPSHTSQYLCASSERGQGGSLYNEQFFGPGTRLTVL.

The rearrangement uses TRBV4-1 and TRBJ2-4, with D possibly being TRBD2 (6 bases). The CDR3 has 16 amino acids. The germline V gene encodes CDR1 MGHRA and CDR2 YSYEKL. Deletions cut 0 bases from V and 7 bases from J, with 16 bases between. CDR3 region: CASSQDGGYGGNIQYF. CDR3 bases: TGCGCCAGCAGCCAAGATGGAGGATACGGAGGGAACATTCAGTACTTC.

The chain joins TRBV10-2 to TRBJ2-3; possibly TRBD2 for D (7 bases). Germline CDR1 and CDR2: WSHSY and SAAADI. The V end lost 0 bases, the J end lost 3 bases, and 13 bases lay between the germline ends. This CDR3 spans 16 amino acids. For the CDR3, the DNA is TGCGCCAGCAGTGAGTCTGGGGGGGGCCTGACAGATACGCAGTATTTT. Protein sequence: CASSESGGGLTDTQYF.

This clonotype turned up a few times. The chain links TRBV27 to TRBJ2-3; a weak D match, TRBD1 (5 bases). V lost 6 bases and J 4 bases, leaving 14 bases between the germline ends. The germline V gene has CDR1 MNHEY and CDR2 SMNVEV (reference sequence). The CDR3 consists of 14 residues. CDR3 sequence: CASSPGRVADTQYF. CDR3 in DNA: TGTGCCAGCAGCCCCGGCAGGGTGGCAGATACGCAGTATTTT.

This sequence joins TRBV29-1 and TRBJ2-5; D is uncertain. The DNA end is more similar to TRBJ2-7, so the J call may be wrong. Germline CDR1 SQVTM, CDR2 ANQGSEA. The CDR3 covers 13 residues. DNA for the CDR3: TGCAGCGTCGGCCGGCGGCTCACCTACGAGCAGTACTTC. Amino acids: CSVGRRLTYEQYF.

This clonotype has a count of ten or more. Mismatch with germline at one junction end may stem from a read error. The V gene is TRBV5-1, the J gene TRBJ2-5, with a weak D call TRBD1 (7 bases). The CDR3 covers 14 residues. Germline lookup yields CDR1 SGHRS and CDR2 YFSETQ. In DNA, the CDR3 is TGTGCCAGCAGTGGGGGGACAGTCCAAGAGACCCAGTACTTC. Translation: CASSGGTVQETQYF. The full variable domain, with the rest looked up from reference TRBV5-1 and TRBJ2-5, is KAGVTQTPRYLIKTRGQQVTLSCSPISGHRSVSWYQQTPGQGLQFLFEYFSETQRNKGNFPGRFSGRQFSNSRSEMNVSTLELGDSALYLCASSGGTVQETQYFGPGTRLLVL.

The chain couples TRBV7-3 to TRBJ1-1, with 8 bases lining up with TRBD1. The V and J ends lost 3 bases and 1 base, in that order; junction bases with no gene match: 4. The CDR3 is 15 amino acids. Germline V gives CDR1 SGHTA, CDR2 FQGTGA. The CDR3 DNA reads TGTGCCAGCAGCTTGTCAGGGGGCTCGAACACTGAAGCTTTCTTT. Protein product: CASSLSGGSNTEAFF. The whole variable domain, filled in from reference TRBV7-3 and TRBJ1-1, reads GAGVSQTPSNKVTEKGKYVELRCDPISGHTALYWYRQSLGQGPEFLIYFQGTGAADDSGLPNDRFFAVRPEGSVSTLKIQRTERGDSAVYLCASSLSGGSNTEAFFGQGTRLTVV.

This clonotype occurred a few times. The chain combines TRBV12-3 or TRBV12-4 with TRBJ2-7, with 7 bases identical to TRBD1. Losses at the gene ends were 6 bases for V and 2 bases for J; bases not matched to a gene: 10. The CDR3 covers 15 residues. CDR3 sequence reads: CASSLQGTEAYEQYF. CDR3 nucleotide sequence: TGTGCCAGCAGCCTGCAAGGGACAGAAGCCTACGAGCAGTACTTC.

The chain uses TRBV6-6 and TRBJ2-7; either TRBD1 or TRBD2 may fit D (5 bases each). The CDR3 runs to 13 residues. CDR1 is MNHNY and CDR2 is SVGAGI in the germline V gene (reference sequence). The V and J ends lost 8 bases and 3 bases respectively, with 14 bases between them. The CDR3 coding sequence is TGTGCCAGCTTGGCAGGGAGAATCTACGAGCAGTACTTC. Its protein product is CASLAGRIYEQYF.

This clonotype has only a few counts. V and J are TRBV12-5 and TRBJ2-1; perhaps TRBD2 as D (6 bases). CDR1 LGHNT and CDR2 FRNRAP come from the germline V gene. V lost 0 bases to trimming and J lost 1 base, with 7 bases between them. The CDR3 runs 15 residues. The DNA for the CDR3 is TGTGCTAGTGGTTTGGTAGGAGGGTCCTACAATGAGCAGTTCTTC. Residues: CASGLVGGSYNEQFF.

This clonotype was detected a few times. V and J are TRBV7-3 and TRBJ2-1; 9 nucleotides align to TRBD2. This CDR3 is 15 amino acids long. The germline V gene encodes CDR1 SGHTA and CDR2 FQGTGA. Trimming at V came to 4 bases and at J to 9 bases, leaving 10 bases not matched to a gene. The CDR3 protein is CASSSGLASDGEQFF. The CDR3 DNA is TGTGCCAGCAGCTCAGGACTAGCGTCGGATGGTGAGCAGTTCTTC.

This clonotype was detected a few times. The rearrangement uses TRBV5-1 and TRBJ2-6; D may match TRBD1 or TRBD2 (5 bases each). Germline V gives CDR1 SGHRS, CDR2 YFSETQ. This CDR3 is 15 amino acids long. V was pared by 0 bases and J by 4 bases, with 8 bases between. CDR3 loop: CASSLEGDGANVLTF. The DNA of the CDR3 is TGCGCCAGCAGCTTGGAAGGGGACGGGGCCAACGTCCTGACTTTC.

The chain uses TRBV7-8 and TRBJ2-7; D gene uncertain. The CDR3 runs 12 residues. Trimming left V 2 bases short and J 6 bases short, with 8 bases between. Per the germline V gene, CDR1 is SGHVS and CDR2 is FQNEAQ. DNA of the CDR3: TGTGCCAGCAGCTTAATGGGTTTCGAGCAGTACTTC. Translated: CASSLMGFEQYF.

This clonotype was observed a few times. V is TRBV7-2 and J is TRBJ2-1; 8 bases match TRBD1. The junction had 3 bases not matched to a gene; V was cut back by 4 bases and J by 4 bases. The CDR3 loop spans 14 amino acids. CDR1 and CDR2 from the germline V gene are SGHTA and FQGNSA. The DNA for the CDR3 is TGTGCCAGCAGCTCAGACAGGGGATACAATGAGCAGTTCTTC. Amino acid sequence: CASSSDRGYNEQFF.

The CDR3 sequence is CASSFSGHYGYTF. The DNA for the CDR3 is TGTGCCAGCAGCTTCTCGGGCCACTATGGCTACACCTTC. The rearrangement links TRBV7-2 to TRBJ1-2; D gene unclear. Germline lookup yields CDR1 SGHTA and CDR2 FQGNSA. The CDR3 covers 13 residues. V was clipped by 3 bases and J by 3 bases, with 8 bases between them.

This chain joins TRBV20-1 and TRBJ2-2; the D gene is possibly TRBD1 (6 bases). This CDR3 contains 14 residues. V dropped 6 bases and J dropped 5 bases, with 16 bases sitting between them. The germline V gene has CDR1 DFQATT and CDR2 SNEGSKA (reference sequence). CDR3 nucleotides: TGCAGTGCCGGCTTTGGGGGCAGGACCGGGGAGCTGTTTTTT. Translation: CSAGFGGRTGELFF.

This clonotype has only a few counts. This chain uses TRBV20-1 with TRBJ2-7, with 7 bases identical to TRBD1. The CDR3 sequence is 13 residues long. V gave up 5 bases and J gave up 1 base; unmatched junction bases: 5. From germline, CDR1 is DFQATT and CDR2 SNEGSKA (reference sequence). The CDR3 region has the DNA TGCAGTGCTCCTAGGGACAGTTCCTACGAGCAGTACTTC. Its protein is CSAPRDSSYEQYF.